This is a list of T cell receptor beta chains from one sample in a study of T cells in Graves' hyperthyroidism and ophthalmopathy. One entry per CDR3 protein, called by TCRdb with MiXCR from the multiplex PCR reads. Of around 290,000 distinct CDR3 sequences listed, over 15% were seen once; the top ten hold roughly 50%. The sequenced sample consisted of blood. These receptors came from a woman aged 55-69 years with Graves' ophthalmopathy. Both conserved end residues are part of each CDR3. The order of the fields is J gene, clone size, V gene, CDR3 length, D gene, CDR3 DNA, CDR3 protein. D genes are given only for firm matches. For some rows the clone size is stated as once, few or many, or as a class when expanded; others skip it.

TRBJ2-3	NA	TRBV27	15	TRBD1	TGTGCCAGCAGGAAGGGGGCCGAGGGGACAGATACGCAGTATTTT	CASRKGAEGTDTQYF
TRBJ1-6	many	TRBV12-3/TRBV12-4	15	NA	TGTGCCAGCAGTTATAGAGCGGTGGTCGGTTCACCCCTCCACTTT	CASSYRAVVGSPLHF
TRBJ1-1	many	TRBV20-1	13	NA	TGCAGTGCTAGTTTAGGGCCAGAAACTGAAGCTTTCTTT	CSASLGPETEAFF
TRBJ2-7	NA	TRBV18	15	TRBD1	TGTGCCAGCTCACCACCGCCACAGGGGGTCTACGAGCAGTACTTC	CASSPPPQGVYEQYF
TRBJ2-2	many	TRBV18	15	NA	TGTGCCAGCTCACCACGGGACCCCAGCACCGGGGAGCTGTTTTTT	CASSPRDPSTGELFF
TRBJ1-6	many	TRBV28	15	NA	TGTGCCAGCAGTTTCGGAGGTCGATATAATTCACCCCTCCACTTT	CASSFGGRYNSPLHF
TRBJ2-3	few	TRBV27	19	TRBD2	TGTGCCAGCAGTTTATGGTCTAGCGGGGGGGCTCTCAGCACAGATACGCAGTATTTT	CASSLWSSGGALSTDTQYF
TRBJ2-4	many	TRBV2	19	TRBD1	TGTGCCAGCAGTGTGGACAGGTTCCACACAATACTAGCCAAAAACATTCAGTACTTC	CASSVDRFHTILAKNIQYF
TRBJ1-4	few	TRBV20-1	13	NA	TGCAGTGCTAGCTCGGACGCCCCTGAAAAACTGTTTTTT	CSASSDAPEKLFF
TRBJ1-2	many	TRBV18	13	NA	TGTGCCAGCTCACCAGCGGTTAACTATGGCTACACCTTC	CASSPAVNYGYTF
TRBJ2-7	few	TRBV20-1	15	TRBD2	TGCAGTGCTACTAGCGGGAGAAGGATGGAGTACGAGCAGTACTTC	CSATSGRRMEYEQYF
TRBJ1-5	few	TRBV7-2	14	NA	TGTGCCAGCAGCGGTCGACAGGGCAATCAGCCCCAGCATTTT	CASSGRQGNQPQHF
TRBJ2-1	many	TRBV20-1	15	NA	TGCAGTGCTAGGGCCACACTAGTTTGGATGAATGAGCAGTTCTTC	CSARATLVWMNEQFF
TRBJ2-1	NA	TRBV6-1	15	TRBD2	TGTGCCAGCAGTCCCACGAGGACTAGCGGGAGGTTTCAGTTCTTC	CASSPTRTSGRFQFF
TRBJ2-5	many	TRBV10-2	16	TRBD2	TGCGCCAGCAGTCAACGACTAGCGGGGGCCCAAGAGACCCAGTACTTC	CASSQRLAGAQETQYF
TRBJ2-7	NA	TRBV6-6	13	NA	TGTGCCTCGGGAGTCCCGGCGACCTACGAGCAGTACTTC	CASGVPATYEQYF
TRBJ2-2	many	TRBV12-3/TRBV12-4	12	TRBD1	TGTGCCAGCAGCAGGAACAGGGGACGGCTGTTTTTT	CASSRNRGRLFF
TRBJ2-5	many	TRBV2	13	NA	TGTGCCAGCATCGCCAGGGTCCAAGAGACCCAGTACTTC	CASIARVQETQYF
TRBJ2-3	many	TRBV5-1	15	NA	TGCGCCAGCAGCTTGGCGACAGCTAGCACAGATACGCAGTATTTT	CASSLATASTDTQYF
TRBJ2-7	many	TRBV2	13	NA	TGTGCCAGCAGTCCGGGGCCCGTCCCCGAGCAGTACTTC	CASSPGPVPEQYF
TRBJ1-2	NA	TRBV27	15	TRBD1	TGTGCCAGCAGTCGACTCCAACAGGGGGCCTATGGCTACACCTTC	CASSRLQQGAYGYTF
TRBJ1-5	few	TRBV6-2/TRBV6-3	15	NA	TGTGCCAGCAGGAACCGGGTTATTAGCAATCAGCCCCAGCATTTT	CASRNRVISNQPQHF
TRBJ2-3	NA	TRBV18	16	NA	TGTGCCAGCTCACCCCCGGGAAGCGGCTACACAGATACGCAGTATTTT	CASSPPGSGYTDTQYF